This T cell receptor (beta chain) was recovered during a study of cytomegalovirus exposure and HLA in healthy donors. Study-wide background: In an earlier analysis, 95 million to 140 million unique TCR beta sequences were found from 150 million to 200 million T cells.

CDR1 SNHLY and CDR2 FYNNEI come from the germline V gene. This CDR3 contains 16 residues. V lost 2 bases and J 1 base, leaving 12 bases between the germline ends. Vbeta (60) and Jbeta (13) primers were used in the PCR. Here immunoSEQ multiplex PCR was the method, and the copy in TCRdb shows in-frame clones only, minus some. The sample consists of 84,000 or so clones, approximately 79% of them appearing once. This clone has more than one count but fewer than ten. The sample was PBMCs. V is TRBV2 and J is TRBJ2-1; maybe TRBD1 (6 bases). The source of this sequence is a man between 25 and 39 years old in good health and CMV-seronegative. DNA of the CDR3: TGTGCCAGCAGTGAACGGGCCAGGGGATCCTACAATGAGCAGTTCTTC. This codes for CASSERARGSYNEQFF.